This T cell receptor (beta chain) was sequenced in a study of blood T cells in healthy people across ages. This CDR3 is built from 15 residues. CDR1 is SGDLS and CDR2 is YYNGEE in the germline V gene. V shed 6 bases, J shed 13 bases, and the junction held 15 bases outside the gene matches. Study results and caveats: Changes in expanded clonotypes were possibly confounded, as the CMV status of donors was unknown. The study found more naive CD4+ cells and higher diversity in long-lived than aged donors.

Every sample had a minimum of 6.5 million PBMCs isolated. Alongside a J-beta primer mix, a sample-barcoded 5' primer served in a second PCR lasting about 6 to 12 cycles. TCRdb independently ran MiXCR on the 5' RACE reads; one entry per CDR3 protein. The profile shows roughly 1,700,000 distinct CDR3 sequences, roughly 27% of them singletons. As concerns this clonotype: The antigen is undetermined.

Material for sequencing was blood. The chain uses TRBV9 and TRBJ2-4; 11 bases are shared with TRBD2. The clonotype comes from a woman under 40 in good health. CDR3 DNA: TGTGCCAGCAACCATACTAGCGGGAGTTACAATGAGCAGTACTTC. Translating it yields CASNHTSGSYNEQYF.